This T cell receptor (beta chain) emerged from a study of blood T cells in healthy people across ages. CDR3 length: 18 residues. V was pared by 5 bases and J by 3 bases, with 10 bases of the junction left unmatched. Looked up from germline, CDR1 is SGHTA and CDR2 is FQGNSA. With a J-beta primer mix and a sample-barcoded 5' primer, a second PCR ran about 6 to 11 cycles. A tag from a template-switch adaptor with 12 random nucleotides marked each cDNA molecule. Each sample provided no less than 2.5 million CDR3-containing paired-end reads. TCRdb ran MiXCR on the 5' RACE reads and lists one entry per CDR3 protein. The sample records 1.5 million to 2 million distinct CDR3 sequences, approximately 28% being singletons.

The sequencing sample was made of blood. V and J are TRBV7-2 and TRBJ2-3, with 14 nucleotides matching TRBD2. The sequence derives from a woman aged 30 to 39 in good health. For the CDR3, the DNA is TGTGCCAGCAGCCCCAGGATTGGGACTAGCGGGAGTACAGATACGCAGTATTTT. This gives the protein CASSPRIGTSGSTDTQYF.